This T cell receptor (beta chain) was obtained from a study of Graves' ophthalmopathy and Graves' hyperthyroidism. The germline CDR1 and CDR2 sequences are LNHDA and SQIVND (reference sequence). This CDR3 region has 15 residues. Deletions cut 7 bases from V and 4 bases from J, with 19 bases between. This clonotype was picked up many times. Amplification of the TCR beta CDR3 regions used RNA transcripts (as template). Following a first-round RT-PCR that used HTBI primers, a second-round multiplex PCR was carried out. TCRdb re-called the multiplex PCR reads through MiXCR, storing one row per CDR3 protein. The table has 200,000 to 250,000 distinct CDR3 sequences, 20% to 25% seen once; the top ten hold around two fifths.

This sequence was found in a woman aged 45-59 years with Graves' ophthalmopathy. The chain uses TRBV19 and TRBJ1-1; TRBD1 is a possible D gene (6 bases). Sequenced: peripheral blood. CDR3 amino acids: CASTTRGAGATEAFF. CDR3 sequence (DNA): TGTGCCAGTACTACAAGGGGGGCAGGGGCCACTGAAGCTTTCTTT. Based on the CDR3 plus reference TRBV19 and TRBJ1-1, the full variable domain is DGGITQSPKYLFRKEGQNVTLSCEQNLNHDAMYWYRQDPGQGLRLIYYSQIVNDFQKGDIAEGYSVSREKKESFPLTVTSAQKNPTAFYLCASTTRGAGATEAFFGQGTRLTVV.